Many counts were recorded for the clone carrying this T cell receptor beta chain. Its antigen remains unidentified. This specimen belongs to a study of Graves' ophthalmopathy and Graves' hyperthyroidism. Broader study findings: Forecasting of ophthalmopathy progression by the model achieved almost 71% sensitivity and roughly 75% specificity.

RNA transcripts yielded amplified TCR beta CDR3 regions. A first-round RT-PCR used HTBI primers, followed by a second-round multiplex PCR. TCRdb processed the multiplex PCR reads anew with MiXCR; each CDR3 protein has one entry. The sample has approximately 160,000 distinct CDR3 sequences; less than 45% are singletons. The V gene end was trimmed by 5 bases and the J gene end by 2 bases; junction bases not matched to a gene: 4. The CDR3 has 14 residues. The germline gives CDR1 SGHTA, CDR2 FQGNSA. The diagnostic workup employed clinical symptoms, serum thyroxine, TRAb, thyroid ultrasound and orbital computed tomography. Isolation of PBMCs was performed using over 9.5 ml of fresh peripheral blood.

Sequenced material: peripheral blood. The receptor was derived from a woman aged 35 to 49 with Graves' ophthalmopathy. This rearrangement joins TRBV7-2 to TRBJ2-7; 9 bases align to TRBD2. In DNA form, the CDR3 reads TGTGCCAGCAGCAACAGCGGGGGGACCTACGAGCAGTACTTC. Translating it yields CASSNSGGTYEQYF.